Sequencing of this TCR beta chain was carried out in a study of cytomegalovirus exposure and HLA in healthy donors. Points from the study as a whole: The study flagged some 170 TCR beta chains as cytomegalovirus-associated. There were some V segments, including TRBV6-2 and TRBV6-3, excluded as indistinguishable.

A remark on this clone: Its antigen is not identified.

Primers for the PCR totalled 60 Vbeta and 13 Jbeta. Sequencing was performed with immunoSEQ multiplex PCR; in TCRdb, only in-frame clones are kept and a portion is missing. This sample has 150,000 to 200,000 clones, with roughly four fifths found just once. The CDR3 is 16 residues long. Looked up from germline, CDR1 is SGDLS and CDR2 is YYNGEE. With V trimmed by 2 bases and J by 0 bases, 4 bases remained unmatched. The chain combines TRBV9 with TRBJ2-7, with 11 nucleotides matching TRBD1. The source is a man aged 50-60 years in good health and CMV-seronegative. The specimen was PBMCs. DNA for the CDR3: TGTGCCAGCAGCGTGACGGGACAGGGGGGCTCCTACGAGCAGTACTTC. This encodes CASSVTGQGGSYEQYF.